This TCR beta chain was identified in a study of prognosis after radiotherapy for stage I lung cancer. Study background: Medical inoperability was considered to apply to all enrolled non-small cell lung cancer patients. Whereas some twelve patients had adenocarcinoma, squamous cell carcinoma was the tumor in more than five. Whole-study findings and limits: It was in patients who developed distant metastases that Shannon entropy after stereotactic body radiation therapy was lower.

Germline V gives CDR1 MRHNA, CDR2 SNTAGT. With V trimmed by 6 bases and J by 7 bases, 7 bases remained unmatched. This CDR3 has 14 residues. With regard to this clonotype: What it binds is unknown.

Using two-round multiplex PCR, the authors amplified TCR beta CDR3 from genomic DNA. Initially, in first-round PCR, primers specific to each TRBV and TRBJ gene were used. From the multiplex PCR reads, TCRdb called clonotypes with MiXCR, one entry per CDR3 protein. The sample shows about 16,000 distinct CDR3 sequences, roughly 31% of them seen only once. This chain joins TRBV6-4 and TRBJ1-4; 8 bases map to TRBD1. The clonotype was recovered from a donor at least 50 years old with non-small cell lung cancer. This sample comprised PBMCs, obtained before or after stereotactic body radiation therapy (not recorded which). The DNA for the CDR3 is TGTGCCAGCAGAACCAGGGGGCTGGGTGAAAAACTGTTTTTT. It codes for CASRTRGLGEKLFF.